This paragraph reports one T cell receptor (beta chain). The data derive from a study of CD8 T cells in Susac syndrome. The CDR3 loop spans 17 amino acids. V was pared by 0 bases and J by 10 bases, with 19 bases between. Germline assignment: CDR1 SGHAT and CDR2 FQNNGV. Random hexamers served to reverse transcribe about 0.45 to 1 ug RNA. Amplification of TCR beta CDR3 spanned 54 Vbeta and 13 Jbeta via immunoSEQ multiplex PCR. TCRdb reprocessed the immunoSEQ multiplex PCR reads via MiXCR and lists one record per CDR3 protein. The sample includes about 210,000 distinct CDR3 sequences, roughly 94% seen only once; the top ten take 0.07% to 0.095%.

The specimen sequenced was CD4+ T cells from PBMCs. The sequence was obtained from a human donor with multiple sclerosis. This chain connects TRBV11-2 to TRBJ1-6; no reliable D call. CDR3: CASSLDRLGSSGSPLHF. The CDR3 region has the DNA TGTGCCAGCAGCTTAGACCGTCTTGGGTCGAGTGGGTCACCCCTCCACTTT.